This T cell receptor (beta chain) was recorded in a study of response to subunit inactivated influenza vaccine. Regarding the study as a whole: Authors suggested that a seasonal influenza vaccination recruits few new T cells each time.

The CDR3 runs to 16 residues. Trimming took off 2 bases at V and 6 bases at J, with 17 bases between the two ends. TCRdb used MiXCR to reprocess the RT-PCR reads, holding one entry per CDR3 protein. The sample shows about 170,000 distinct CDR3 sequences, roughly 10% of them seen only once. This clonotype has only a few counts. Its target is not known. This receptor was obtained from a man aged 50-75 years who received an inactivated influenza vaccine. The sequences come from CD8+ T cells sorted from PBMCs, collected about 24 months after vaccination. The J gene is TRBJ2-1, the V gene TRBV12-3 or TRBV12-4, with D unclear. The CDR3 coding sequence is TGTGCCAGCAGTTTATTCGGCACCCAGCCCCCCAATGAGCAGTTCTTC. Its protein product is CASSLFGTQPPNEQFF.